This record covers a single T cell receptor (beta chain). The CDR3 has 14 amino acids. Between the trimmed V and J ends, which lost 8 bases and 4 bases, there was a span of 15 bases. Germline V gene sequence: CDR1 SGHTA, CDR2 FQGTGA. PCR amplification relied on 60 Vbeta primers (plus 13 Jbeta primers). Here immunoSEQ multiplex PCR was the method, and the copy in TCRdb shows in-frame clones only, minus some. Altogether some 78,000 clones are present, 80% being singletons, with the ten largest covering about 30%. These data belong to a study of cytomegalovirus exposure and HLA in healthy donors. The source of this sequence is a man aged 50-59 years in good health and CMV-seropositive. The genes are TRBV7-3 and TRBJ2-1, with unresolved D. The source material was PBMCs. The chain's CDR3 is CASASGSEYNEQFF. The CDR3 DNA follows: TGTGCCAGCGCCTCGGGTTCTGAGTACAATGAGCAGTTCTTC. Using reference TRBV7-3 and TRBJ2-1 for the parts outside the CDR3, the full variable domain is GAGVSQTPSNKVTEKGKYVELRCDPISGHTALYWYRQSLGQGPEFLIYFQGTGAADDSGLPNDRFFAVRPEGSVSTLKIQRTERGDSAVYLCASASGSEYNEQFFGPGTRLTVL.